This T cell receptor beta chain was identified in a study of molecular identifiers for immune sequencing clone quantification. Preparation methods for the bulk TCR libraries were those previously described, with listed TCR primers. TCRdb itself ran the PCR reads through MiXCR, one entry per CDR3 protein. Found here are about 330,000 distinct CDR3 sequences, about 23% of them singletons; the top ten hold 0.74%. Study-wide findings and caveats: Under 1% of molecules in naive cells, but over 98% of effector molecules, belonged to clones above 20 RNA copies. Underestimated sizes of highly expanded clones could result from identical TCR molecules that share a barcode.

The authors sorted naive CD8 T cells as CD8+CD4-CCR7+CD45RA+. This clonotype came up a few times. As yet, its antigen is unknown. V was trimmed by 3 bases and J by 3 bases, leaving 8 bases between them. The CDR3 loop spans 14 amino acids. Sequenced: naive CD8+ T cells from blood, with Jurkat cell RNA spiked in. Specified subset: FACS-sorted CD8+CD4-CCR7+CD45RA+ naive T cells. This receptor was identified in a human donor in good health. Some libraries in this study had Jurkat cell RNA spiked in. V usage is TRBV12-3 or TRBV12-4 and J usage is TRBJ2-2, with D possibly TRBD2 on 5 matching bases. The CDR3 DNA is TGTGCCAGCAGTTTTTCAGCGGACACCGGGGAGCTGTTTTTT. As protein: CASSFSADTGELFF.